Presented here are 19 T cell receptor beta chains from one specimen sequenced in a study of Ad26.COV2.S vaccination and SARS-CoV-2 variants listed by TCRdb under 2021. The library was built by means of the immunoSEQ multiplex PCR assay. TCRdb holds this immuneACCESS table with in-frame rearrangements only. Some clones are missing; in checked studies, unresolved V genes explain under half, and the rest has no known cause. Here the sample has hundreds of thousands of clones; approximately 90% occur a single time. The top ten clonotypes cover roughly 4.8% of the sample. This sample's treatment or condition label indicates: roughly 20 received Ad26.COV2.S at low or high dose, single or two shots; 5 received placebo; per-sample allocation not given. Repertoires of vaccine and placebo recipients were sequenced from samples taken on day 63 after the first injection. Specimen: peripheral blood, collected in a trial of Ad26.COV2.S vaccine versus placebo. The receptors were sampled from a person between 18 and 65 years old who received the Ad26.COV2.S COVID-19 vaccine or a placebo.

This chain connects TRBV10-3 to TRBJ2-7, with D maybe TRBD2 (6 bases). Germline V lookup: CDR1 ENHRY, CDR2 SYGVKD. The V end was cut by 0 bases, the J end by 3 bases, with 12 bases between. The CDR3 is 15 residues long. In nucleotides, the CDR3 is TGTGCCATCAGTGAGTCGATGGGGAGGAACTACGAGCAGTACTTC. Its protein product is CAISESMGRNYEQYF.

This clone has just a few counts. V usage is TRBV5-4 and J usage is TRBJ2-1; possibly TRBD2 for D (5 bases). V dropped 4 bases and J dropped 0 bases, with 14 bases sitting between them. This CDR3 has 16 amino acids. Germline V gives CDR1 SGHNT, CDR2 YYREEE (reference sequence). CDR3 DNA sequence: TGTGCCAGCAGCAAGCTCTCCGGGGACTCCTACAATGAGCAGTTCTTC. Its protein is CASSKLSGDSYNEQFF.

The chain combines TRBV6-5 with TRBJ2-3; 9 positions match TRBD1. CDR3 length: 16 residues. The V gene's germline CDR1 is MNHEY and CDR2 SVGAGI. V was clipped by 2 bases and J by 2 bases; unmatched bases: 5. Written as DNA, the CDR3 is TGTGCCAGCAGTTACGGGACAGGGCTGACCACAGATACGCAGTATTTT. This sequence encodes CASSYGTGLTTDTQYF.

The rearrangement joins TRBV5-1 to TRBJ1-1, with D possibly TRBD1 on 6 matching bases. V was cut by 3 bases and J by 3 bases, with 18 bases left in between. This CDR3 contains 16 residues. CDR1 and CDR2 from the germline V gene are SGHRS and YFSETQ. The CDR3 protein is CASSSRGPRGDTEAFF. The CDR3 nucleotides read TGCGCCAGCAGCTCCCGGGGCCCTAGGGGGGACACTGAAGCTTTCTTT.

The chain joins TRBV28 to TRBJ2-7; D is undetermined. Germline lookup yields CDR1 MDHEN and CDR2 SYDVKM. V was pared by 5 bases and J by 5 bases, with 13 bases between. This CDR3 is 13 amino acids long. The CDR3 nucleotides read TGTGCCAGCAGTACCCGGCTGTTAAACGAGCAGTACTTC. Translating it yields CASSTRLLNEQYF.

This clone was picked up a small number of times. The CDR3: CASSLSTGVQPQHF. CDR3 in DNA: TGTGCCAGCAGCCTCTCCACAGGGGTTCAGCCCCAGCATTTT. The J gene is TRBJ1-5, the V gene TRBV7-9, with 7 bases lining up with TRBD1. Germline values: CDR1 SEHNR, CDR2 FQNEAQ (reference sequence). CDR3 length: 14 amino acids. With V trimmed by 5 bases and J by 6 bases, 7 bases remained unmatched.

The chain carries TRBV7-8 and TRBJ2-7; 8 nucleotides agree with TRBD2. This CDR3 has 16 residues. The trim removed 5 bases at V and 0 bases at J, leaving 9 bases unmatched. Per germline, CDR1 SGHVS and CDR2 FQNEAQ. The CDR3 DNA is TGTGCCAGCAGCCCCCGGTCAGCGGGAGACTCCTACGAGCAGTACTTC. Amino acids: CASSPRSAGDSYEQYF. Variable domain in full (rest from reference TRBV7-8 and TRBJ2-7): GAGVSQSPRYKVAKRGQDVALRCDPISGHVSLFWYQQALGQGPEFLTYFQNEAQLDKSGLPSDRFFAERPEGSVSTLKIQRTQQEDSAVYLCASSPRSAGDSYEQYFGPGTRLTVT.

DNA for the CDR3: TGTGCCAGCAGTTCAGAAGCTCCTTACCGGTTCTTC. Its protein product is CASSSEAPYRFF. This chain connects TRBV28 to TRBJ2-1, with no clear D. The germline V gene encodes CDR1 MDHEN and CDR2 SYDVKM. This CDR3 is built from 12 residues. Trimming cost V 4 bases and J 15 bases, with 16 bases left between them.

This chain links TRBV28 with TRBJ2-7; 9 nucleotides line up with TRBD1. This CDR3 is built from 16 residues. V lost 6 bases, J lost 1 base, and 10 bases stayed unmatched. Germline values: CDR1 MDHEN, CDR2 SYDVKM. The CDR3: CASRTYRGRTSYEQYF. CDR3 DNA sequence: TGTGCCAGCAGGACCTACAGGGGGCGTACTTCCTACGAGCAGTACTTC. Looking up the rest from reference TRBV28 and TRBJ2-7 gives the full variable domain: DVKVTQSSRYLVKRTGEKVFLECVQDMDHENMFWYRQDPGLGLRLIYFSYDVKMKEKGDIPEGYSVSREKKERFSLILESASTNQTSMYLCASRTYRGRTSYEQYFGPGTRLTVT.

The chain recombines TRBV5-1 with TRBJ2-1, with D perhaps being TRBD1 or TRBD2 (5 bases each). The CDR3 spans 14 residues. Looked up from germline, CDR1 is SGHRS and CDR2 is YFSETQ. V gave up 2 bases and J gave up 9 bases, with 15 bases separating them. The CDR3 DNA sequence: TGCGCCAGCAGCTTCTATAGTGAGGGGTTTGAGCAGTTCTTC. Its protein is CASSFYSEGFEQFF.

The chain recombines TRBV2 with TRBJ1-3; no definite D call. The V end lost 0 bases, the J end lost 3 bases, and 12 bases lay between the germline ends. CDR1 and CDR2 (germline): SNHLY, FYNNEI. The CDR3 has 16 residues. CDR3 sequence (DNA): TGTGCCAGCAGTGAAGCGAGAGTGCGGAATGGAAACACCATATATTTT. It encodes CASSEARVRNGNTIYF.

The CDR3 DNA reads TGTGCCAGTAGTATCGCGGGACACCCCTACGAGCAGTACTTC. This sequence encodes CASSIAGHPYEQYF. J is TRBJ2-7 and V is TRBV19, with D perhaps given as TRBD1 or TRBD2 (6 bases each). The CDR3 spans 14 residues. The V and J ends lost 3 bases and 2 bases respectively, with 11 bases between them. The V gene's germline CDR1 is LNHDA and CDR2 SQIVND (reference sequence).

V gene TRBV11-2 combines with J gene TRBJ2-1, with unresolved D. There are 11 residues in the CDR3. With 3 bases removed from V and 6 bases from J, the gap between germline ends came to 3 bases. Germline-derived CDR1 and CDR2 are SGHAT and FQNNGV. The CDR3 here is CASSFSNEQFF. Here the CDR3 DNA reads TGTGCCAGCAGCTTCTCCAATGAGCAGTTCTTC.

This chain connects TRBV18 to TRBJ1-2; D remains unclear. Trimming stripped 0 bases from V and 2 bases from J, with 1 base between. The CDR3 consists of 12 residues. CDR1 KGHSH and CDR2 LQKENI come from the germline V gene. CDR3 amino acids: CASSPPNYGYTF. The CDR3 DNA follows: TGTGCCAGCTCACCACCAAACTATGGCTACACCTTC.

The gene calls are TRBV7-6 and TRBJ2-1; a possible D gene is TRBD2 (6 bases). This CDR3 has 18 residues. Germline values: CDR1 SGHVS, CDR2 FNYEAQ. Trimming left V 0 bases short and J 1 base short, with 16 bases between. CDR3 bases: TGTGCCAGCAGCTTAGCGGTTTCAGGGAGGAGGTCCTACAATGAGCAGTTCTTC. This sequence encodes CASSLAVSGRRSYNEQFF.

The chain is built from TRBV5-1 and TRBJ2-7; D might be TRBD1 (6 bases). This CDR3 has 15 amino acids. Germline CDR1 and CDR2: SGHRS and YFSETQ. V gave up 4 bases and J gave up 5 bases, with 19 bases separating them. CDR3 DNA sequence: TGCGCCAGCAGCCCCCCCGGGACATGGTCTCACGAGCAGTACTTC. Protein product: CASSPPGTWSHEQYF. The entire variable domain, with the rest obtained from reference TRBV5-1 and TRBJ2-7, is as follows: KAGVTQTPRYLIKTRGQQVTLSCSPISGHRSVSWYQQTPGQGLQFLFEYFSETQRNKGNFPGRFSGRQFSNSRSEMNVSTLELGDSALYLCASSPPGTWSHEQYFGPGTRLTVT.

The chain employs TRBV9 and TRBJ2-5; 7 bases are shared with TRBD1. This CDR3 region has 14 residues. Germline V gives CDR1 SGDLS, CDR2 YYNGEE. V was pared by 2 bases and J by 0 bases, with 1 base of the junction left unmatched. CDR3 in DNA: TGTGCCAGCAGCGTGGGACAGCACCAAGAGACCCAGTACTTC. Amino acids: CASSVGQHQETQYF.

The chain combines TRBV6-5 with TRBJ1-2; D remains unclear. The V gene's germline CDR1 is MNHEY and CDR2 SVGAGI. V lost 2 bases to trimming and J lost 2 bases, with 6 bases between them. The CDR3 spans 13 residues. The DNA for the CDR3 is TGTGCCAGCAGTTACGAGGAGAACTATGGCTACACCTTC. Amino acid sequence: CASSYEENYGYTF.

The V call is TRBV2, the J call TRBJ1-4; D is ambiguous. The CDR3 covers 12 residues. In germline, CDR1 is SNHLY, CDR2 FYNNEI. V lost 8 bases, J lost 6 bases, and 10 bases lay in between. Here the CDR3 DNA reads TGTGCCAGCCGAAGGAATGATGAAAAACTGTTTTTT. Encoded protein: CASRRNDEKLFF.